One sample yielded the 14 T cell receptor beta chains listed below, sequenced in a study of neurological immune-mediated disorders. TCRdb fed the 5' RACE reads into MiXCR, producing one record per CDR3 protein. The sample shows approximately 74,000 distinct CDR3 sequences, 5.2% of them seen only once. Source material: PBMCs. Source of these receptors: a man between 18 and 35 years old with multiple sclerosis.

This clonotype was detected a few times. The chain couples TRBV9 to TRBJ1-2, with D unresolved. Looked up from germline, CDR1 is SGDLS and CDR2 is YYNGEE. Trimming stripped 0 bases from V and 4 bases from J, with 10 bases between. The CDR3 sequence is 14 residues long. CDR3 nucleotides: TGTGCCAGCAGCGTAGGGACGGGGATCTATGGCTACACCTTC. Protein sequence: CASSVGTGIYGYTF. The whole variable domain, filled in from reference TRBV9 and TRBJ1-2, reads DSGVTQTPKHLITATGQRVTLRCSPRSGDLSVYWYQQSLDQGLQFLIQYYNGEERAKGNILERFSAQQFPDLHSELNLSSLELGDSALYFCASSVGTGIYGYTFGSGTRLTVV.

This clonotype has a count of ten or more. V usage is TRBV23-1 and J usage is TRBJ1-6; D possibly corresponds to TRBD1 (5 bases). TRBV23-1 is noted as an ORF with a role that remains uncertain. The CDR3 runs to 17 residues. With 0 bases removed from V and 3 bases from J, the gap between germline ends came to 12 bases. The CDR3 DNA reads as TGCGCCAGCAGTCAATCTAGGGGTCTCTGCTATAATTCACCCCTCCACTTT. Its translation: CASSQSRGLCYNSPLHF.

This clonotype was found a few times. The chain recombines TRBV7-9 with TRBJ1-6; 8 nucleotides agree with TRBD1. The germline V gene encodes CDR1 SEHNR and CDR2 FQNEAQ (reference sequence). Trimming cost V 4 bases and J 8 bases; bases outside gene matches: 4. This CDR3 spans 14 amino acids. In nucleotides, the CDR3 is TGTGCCAGCAGCTCCGTGACAGGGGATTCACCCCTCCACTTT. Translation: CASSSVTGDSPLHF.

This clonotype was counted many times. The V gene is TRBV5-5, the J gene TRBJ2-7, with 8 bases that match TRBD1. J was trimmed by 2 bases and V by 4 bases; bases with no gene match: 8. CDR1 is SGHKS, CDR2 YYEKEE, per germline (reference sequence). The CDR3 consists of 15 residues. The chain's CDR3 is CASSVTGDEAYEQYF. CDR3 nucleotides: TGTGCCAGCAGCGTGACAGGGGACGAAGCCTACGAGCAGTACTTC.

This clonotype was counted at least ten times. This sequence joins TRBV10-3 and TRBJ2-7; D might be TRBD2 (5 bases). CDR1 is ENHRY and CDR2 is SYGVKD in the germline V gene. With 5 bases removed from V and 2 bases from J, the gap between germline ends came to 13 bases. The CDR3 loop spans 14 amino acids. DNA for the CDR3: TGTGCCATCAGTTCGTTCCGGGGTCCCTACGAGCAGTACTTC. Residues: CAISSFRGPYEQYF.

This clonotype was counted ten times or more. The chain carries TRBV12-3 or TRBV12-4 and TRBJ2-1; 10 bases are a match to TRBD2. This CDR3 region has 14 residues. With V trimmed by 5 bases and J by 4 bases, 2 bases remained unmatched. CDR3 coding DNA: TGTGCCAGCAGTAGGGGACTAGCGTACAATGAGCAGTTCTTC. The encoded protein is CASSRGLAYNEQFF.

There are many counts of this clonotype. This chain uses TRBV9 with TRBJ1-5; a possible D gene is TRBD1 (5 bases). CDR3 length equals 13 residues. V was clipped by 4 bases and J by 5 bases, with 10 bases between them. Germline CDR1 reads SGDLS; CDR2 reads YYNGEE. The CDR3 spells CASSLDSYQPQHF. Written as DNA, the CDR3 is TGTGCCAGCAGCCTCGACAGTTATCAGCCCCAGCATTTT. The full variable domain, rest sourced from reference TRBV9 and TRBJ1-5, is DSGVTQTPKHLITATGQRVTLRCSPRSGDLSVYWYQQSLDQGLQFLIQYYNGEERAKGNILERFSAQQFPDLHSELNLSSLELGDSALYFCASSLDSYQPQHFGDGTRLSIL.

The sample holds many counts of this clonotype. This chain connects TRBV2 to TRBJ2-1; 8 bases are shared with TRBD2. Germline V gives CDR1 SNHLY, CDR2 FYNNEI. V shed 9 bases and J 0 bases; nucleotides not matched to a gene: 10. The CDR3 has 16 residues. The CDR3 region is CARGRGGDSSYNEQFF. CDR3 coding DNA: TGTGCCAGAGGCCGGGGGGGAGACAGCTCCTACAATGAGCAGTTCTTC.

This clonotype was observed many times. The gene calls are TRBV2 and TRBJ1-2, with unresolved D. Trimming pared 6 bases from V and 8 bases from J, leaving 16 bases between. CDR1 and CDR2 (germline): SNHLY, FYNNEI. The CDR3 consists of 13 residues. The CDR3 DNA is TGTGCCAGCAGCAATAAACCGCGTGACGGCTACACCTTC. Residues: CASSNKPRDGYTF. Together with reference TRBV2 and TRBJ1-2, the CDR3 gives the full variable domain: EPEVTQTPSHQVTQMGQEVILRCVPISNHLYFYWYRQILGQKVEFLVSFYNNEISEKSEIFDDQFSVERPDGSNFTLKIRSTKLEDSAMYFCASSNKPRDGYTFGSGTRLTVV.

There are many counts of this clonotype. The chain carries TRBV11-2 and TRBJ2-7; 8 positions match TRBD2. This CDR3 is 15 amino acids long. CDR1 SGHAT and CDR2 FQNNGV come from the germline V gene. The V segment lost 3 bases and the J segment 4 bases; nucleotides outside the gene matches: 8. The CDR3 is CASSFGTSPFYEQYF. CDR3 bases: TGTGCCAGCAGCTTTGGGACTAGTCCCTTTTACGAGCAGTACTTC.

This clonotype was observed at least ten times. This chain uses TRBV27 with TRBJ1-1; tentative D call: TRBD1 (6 bases). CDR1 and CDR2 (germline): MNHEY, SMNVEV (reference sequence). V was shortened by 3 bases and J by 5 bases, with 19 bases between the two germline ends. This CDR3 has 16 residues. The CDR3 region is CASSLGWRGRKTEAFF. In DNA form, the CDR3 reads TGTGCCAGCAGTTTGGGGTGGAGGGGGAGAAAGACTGAAGCTTTCTTT.

At least ten counts were recorded for this clonotype. This chain uses TRBV7-3 with TRBJ2-3, with a weak D call TRBD2 (5 bases). The CDR3 runs to 13 residues. V was pared by 4 bases and J by 0 bases, with 5 bases between. Germline assignment: CDR1 SGHTA and CDR2 FQGTGA. CDR3 protein: CASSWTSTDTQYF. DNA of the CDR3: TGTGCCAGCAGCTGGACTAGCACAGATACGCAGTATTTT.

This clonotype was recorded many times. The chain employs TRBV3-1 and TRBJ2-3; no clear D gene. CDR1 and CDR2 (germline): LGHDT, YNNKEL (reference sequence). The V end lost 6 bases, the J end lost 0 bases, and 19 bases lay between the germline ends. CDR3 length: 17 residues. The CDR3 spells CASRSGEPASSTDTQYF. CDR3 coding DNA: TGTGCCAGCAGGTCCGGAGAACCAGCGTCAAGCACAGATACGCAGTATTTT.

The sample holds many counts of this clonotype. The chain joins TRBV5-1 to TRBJ1-1; TRBD1 aligns across 8 bases. The germline gives CDR1 SGHRS, CDR2 YFSETQ. There are 12 residues in the CDR3. The V and J ends lost 4 bases and 8 bases, in that order; junction bases with no gene match: 4. The CDR3 sequence is CASSGQGIEAFF. CDR3 sequence (DNA): TGCGCCAGCAGCGGACAGGGTATCGAAGCTTTCTTT.